One sample yielded the 26 T cell receptor beta chains listed below, sequenced in a study of naive and memory T cell subsets. Study-level results: Possibly reflecting memory cells re-expressing CD45RA, a few larger clonotypes occurred in naive repertoires, especially CD8.

Their recognized antigens are unknown. Two oligonucleotides, mixed equimolar, formed the beta constant-region primer covering TRBC1 and TRBC2. Four rounds of PCR amplified the ligated cDNA using nested alpha and beta constant-region primers plus SP2. TCRdb fed the UMI-ligation and nested PCR reads into MiXCR, producing one record per CDR3 protein. The data show 85,000 to 130,000 distinct CDR3 sequences, more than 12% seen once. Specimen: naive CD8+ T cells from blood. These receptors came from a human donor in good health.

In its sample, this clonotype was seen many times. The DNA for the CDR3 is TGTGCCGGCCGACCTCAGGGGGCGGCGGTCTACAATGAGCAGTTCTTC. Its translation is CAGRPQGAAVYNEQFF. This chain joins TRBV5-6 and TRBJ2-1; 8 nucleotides match TRBD1. This CDR3 contains 16 residues. The V and J ends lost 10 bases and 3 bases, in that order; junction bases with no gene match: 15. Germline V gives CDR1 SGHDT, CDR2 YYEEEE.

V gene TRBV20-1 combines with J gene TRBJ2-1, with a tentative D call TRBD1 (5 bases). Germline V lookup: CDR1 DFQATT, CDR2 SNEGSKA (reference sequence). Trimming took off 3 bases at V and 4 bases at J, with 16 bases between the two ends. The CDR3 has 15 amino acids. CDR3 residues: CSASLVRVGYNEQFF. CDR3 in DNA: TGCAGTGCTAGTCTTGTCAGGGTAGGATACAATGAGCAGTTCTTC.

This clonotype was seen a few times. The rearrangement joins TRBV6-2 or TRBV6-3 to TRBJ2-1; no firm D call. The CDR3 contains 12 residues. V was shortened by 6 bases and J by 7 bases, with 10 bases between the two germline ends. The germline V gene encodes CDR1 MNHEY and CDR2 SVGEGT. The DNA for the CDR3 is TGTGCCAGCAGCCCCCCCGTAAATGAGCAGTTCTTC. It codes for CASSPPVNEQFF.

V is TRBV14 and J is TRBJ2-1, with D unclear. This CDR3 has 14 amino acids. Germline V gene sequence: CDR1 SGHDN, CDR2 FVKESK. V dropped 1 base and J dropped 4 bases, with 8 bases sitting between them. CDR3 DNA sequence: TGTGCCAGCAGCCAAGGGACCCTTTACAATGAGCAGTTCTTC. This translates into CASSQGTLYNEQFF. The entire variable domain, with the rest obtained from reference TRBV14 and TRBJ2-1, is as follows: EAGVTQFPSHSVIEKGQTVTLRCDPISGHDNLYWYRRVMGKEIKFLLHFVKESKQDESGMPNNRFLAERTGGTYSTLKVQPAELEDSGVYFCASSQGTLYNEQFFGPGTRLTVL.

This clonotype appeared a few times. The rearrangement uses TRBV6-2 or TRBV6-3 and TRBJ1-1; TRBD1 aligns across 8 bases. The CDR3 spans 12 residues. V shed 2 bases, J shed 11 bases, and the junction held 4 bases outside the gene matches. Germline CDR1 MNHEY, CDR2 SVGEGT. Here the CDR3 DNA reads TGTGCCAGCAGTTACCTGACAGGGGCCGCTTTCTTT. This sequence encodes CASSYLTGAAFF.

A few counts support this clonotype. J is TRBJ2-7 and V is TRBV11-1; no firm D call. The V and J ends lost 5 bases and 2 bases respectively, with 7 bases between them. CDR1 is SGHAT and CDR2 is FQDESV in the germline V gene (reference sequence). This CDR3 has 12 amino acids. The CDR3 loop is CASSHDPYEQYF. The DNA of the CDR3 is TGTGCCAGCAGCCATGACCCCTACGAGCAGTACTTC.

This clonotype was seen more than once but under ten times. This chain joins TRBV4-3 and TRBJ1-1; a weak D match, TRBD1 (5 bases). V lost 1 base and J 8 bases, leaving 14 bases between the germline ends. CDR3 length: 14 residues. In germline, CDR1 is LGHNA, CDR2 YSLEER. The chain's CDR3 is CASSQARERDEAFF. The CDR3 nucleotides are TGCGCCAGCAGCCAAGCCCGGGAGAGGGACGAAGCTTTCTTT.

The chain has TRBV12-5 and TRBJ2-1, with a weak D call TRBD2 (5 bases). Germline-derived CDR1 and CDR2 are LGHNT and FRNRAP. Trimming cost V 4 bases and J 6 bases, with 16 bases left between them. The CDR3 consists of 15 residues. The CDR3 loop is CASGSGEGYGNEQFF. The DNA of the CDR3 is TGTGCTAGTGGTTCCGGGGAAGGCTACGGCAATGAGCAGTTCTTC.

This clonotype was seen a handful of times. CDR3 loop: CAWSLGDPQYF. DNA of the CDR3: TGTGCCTGGAGCCTGGGAGACCCGCAGTATTTT. The chain recombines TRBV30 with TRBJ2-3; maybe TRBD2 (5 bases). Trimming took off 3 bases at V and 10 bases at J, with 11 bases between the two ends. The germline V gene encodes CDR1 GTSNPN and CDR2 SVGIG (reference sequence). This CDR3 spans 11 amino acids.

The V and J genes are TRBV6-5 and TRBJ2-1, with 11 bases that match TRBD2. The germline V gene encodes CDR1 MNHEY and CDR2 SVGAGI. The CDR3 contains 13 residues. After removal of 6 bases from V and 6 bases from J, the junction contained 1 base not matched to a gene. The CDR3 reads CASRGLAANEQFF. The DNA for the CDR3 is TGTGCCAGCAGGGGACTAGCGGCCAATGAGCAGTTCTTC.

The genes are TRBV28 and TRBJ1-1, with D possibly being TRBD1 (6 bases). V lost 6 bases and J 5 bases, leaving 13 bases between the germline ends. Germline V CDR1 and CDR2: MDHEN, SYDVKM. The CDR3 consists of 13 residues. Written as DNA, the CDR3 is TGTGCCAGCAGGAACAGGGTGGAGACTGAAGCTTTCTTT. Its protein is CASRNRVETEAFF.

The CDR3 reads CASSVGGGAAEAFF. The CDR3, as DNA: TGTGCCAGCAGCGTAGGGGGTGGCGCGGCTGAAGCTTTCTTT. The V gene is TRBV9, the J gene TRBJ1-1; D gene uncertain. V lost 0 bases and J 6 bases, leaving 12 bases between the germline ends. The length of the CDR3 is 14 residues. Germline V gene sequence: CDR1 SGDLS, CDR2 YYNGEE. The variable domain in full, with the rest retrieved from reference TRBV9 and TRBJ1-1, is DSGVTQTPKHLITATGQRVTLRCSPRSGDLSVYWYQQSLDQGLQFLIQYYNGEERAKGNILERFSAQQFPDLHSELNLSSLELGDSALYFCASSVGGGAAEAFFGQGTRLTVV.

In its sample, this clonotype was seen many times. The CDR3 DNA follows: TGCAGCGTTGAAGGGCCTGGGGAAGGCTCCTACAATGAGCAGTTCTTC. Its translation: CSVEGPGEGSYNEQFF. The chain has TRBV29-1 and TRBJ2-1; D unclear. Germline loops: CDR1 SQVTM, CDR2 ANQGSEA. The CDR3 is 16 residues long. V lost 1 base to trimming and J lost 0 bases, with 13 bases between them.

In nucleotides, the CDR3 is TGTGCCAGCAGCCAAGAAGAGGGGGGCTACTACGAGCAGTACTTC. Its translation: CASSQEEGGYYEQYF. The chain couples TRBV4-2 to TRBJ2-7; D is perhaps TRBD1 or TRBD2 (6 bases each). The CDR3 totals 15 residues. CDR1 LGHNA and CDR2 YNFKEQ come from the germline V gene. Deletions cut 0 bases from V and 3 bases from J, with 12 bases between.

The chain employs TRBV9 and TRBJ2-3, with a tentative D call TRBD2 (6 bases). CDR3 length: 14 amino acids. Per the germline V gene, CDR1 is SGDLS and CDR2 is YYNGEE. V was shortened by 4 bases and J by 4 bases, with 13 bases between the two germline ends. The CDR3 DNA is TGTGCCAGCAGCTTGGACGGGAGCTCAGATACGCAGTATTTT. Protein product: CASSLDGSSDTQYF.

This clonotype was counted ten times or more. The V gene is TRBV7-6, the J gene TRBJ2-7; 7 bases map to TRBD1. The CDR3 is 14 residues long. The junction had 7 bases not matched to a gene; V was cut back by 5 bases and J by 3 bases. Looked up from germline, CDR1 is SGHVS and CDR2 is FNYEAQ. The CDR3 here is CASSPGTDFYEQYF. DNA for the CDR3: TGTGCCAGCAGCCCCGGGACAGATTTCTACGAGCAGTACTTC.

The chain recombines TRBV7-6 with TRBJ1-4; possible D gene TRBD1, 5 bases. This CDR3 comprises 14 residues. Per germline, CDR1 SGHVS and CDR2 FNYEAQ. The ends were cut back, 1 base at V and 8 bases at J, with 11 bases in the middle. Here the CDR3 reads CASSLGGFEEKLFF. The CDR3 DNA reads as TGTGCCAGCAGCTTAGGGGGCTTTGAAGAAAAACTGTTTTTT.

V is TRBV27 and J is TRBJ1-5, with D possibly being TRBD1 (5 bases). Trimming stripped 6 bases from V and 4 bases from J, with 10 bases between. The CDR3 is made up of 13 amino acids. Looked up from germline, CDR1 is MNHEY and CDR2 is SMNVEV (reference sequence). CDR3 nucleotide sequence: TGTGCCAGCAGCAACCCAGGGAATCAGCCCCAGCATTTT. Its translation is CASSNPGNQPQHF.

The sample holds many counts of this clonotype. The J gene is TRBJ1-1, the V gene TRBV29-1; the D gene is possibly TRBD1 (5 bases). Trimming stripped 5 bases from V and 4 bases from J, with 11 bases between. There are 12 residues in the CDR3. The germline gives CDR1 SQVTM, CDR2 ANQGSEA. The chain's CDR3 is CSVSGGSTEAFF. The CDR3 DNA reads as TGCAGCGTTTCGGGGGGTTCCACTGAAGCTTTCTTT.

This clonotype was detected only a few times. The rearrangement uses TRBV29-1 and TRBJ1-1; TRBD1 is a possible D gene (5 bases). Germline CDR1 reads SQVTM; CDR2 reads ANQGSEA. CDR3 length: 14 amino acids. V shed 1 base and J shed 4 bases, with 13 bases lying between them. CDR3 in DNA: TGCAGCGTTGAAGGCGGGGGTGGTAGCACTGAAGCTTTCTTT. Residues: CSVEGGGGSTEAFF. Based on the CDR3 plus reference TRBV29-1 and TRBJ1-1, the full variable domain is SAVISQKPSRDICQRGTSLTIQCQVDSQVTMMFWYRQQPGQSLTLIATANQGSEATYESGFVIDKFPISRPNLTFSTLTVSNMSPEDSSIYLCSVEGGGGSTEAFFGQGTRLTVV.

V usage is TRBV29-1 and J usage is TRBJ1-1; tentative D call: TRBD1 (5 bases). CDR1 SQVTM and CDR2 ANQGSEA come from the germline V gene. Trimming shortened V by 1 base and J by 1 base, and 7 bases separated the two germline ends. This CDR3 is 13 amino acids long. The CDR3 bases are TGCAGCGTTGAAGGGGGGACGAACACTGAAGCTTTCTTT. It is translated as CSVEGGTNTEAFF.

This clonotype was detected a few times. The V and J genes are TRBV7-9 and TRBJ2-2; tentatively, D is TRBD2 (5 bases). The V gene's germline CDR1 is SEHNR and CDR2 FQNEAQ (reference sequence). The CDR3 length is 14 residues. V was shortened by 0 bases and J by 7 bases, with 9 bases between the two germline ends. CDR3 sequence (DNA): TGTGCCAGCAGCTTAGCGCCTCGGGGCGGGGAGCTGTTTTTT. It specifies CASSLAPRGGELFF.

This clonotype was counted at least ten times. The chain has TRBV7-3 and TRBJ2-2, with TRBD1 matching 7 bases. The germline CDR1 and CDR2 sequences are SGHTA and FQGTGA. This CDR3 contains 15 residues. The junction had 2 bases not matched to a gene; V was cut back by 4 bases and J by 0 bases. The CDR3 region has the DNA TGTGCCAGCAGCTGGGGACAGTCGAACACCGGGGAGCTGTTTTTT. It is translated as CASSWGQSNTGELFF.

In its sample, this clonotype was seen a few times. The V gene is TRBV28, the J gene TRBJ2-1; 8 nucleotides agree with TRBD2. The germline CDR1 and CDR2 sequences are MDHEN and SYDVKM. Germline trimming cut 6 bases from V and 8 bases from J; bases unmatched to any gene: 12. The CDR3 is made up of 15 amino acids. For the CDR3, the DNA is TGTGCCAGCAGCCCGGGGGGGGCCCTCTTTGATGAGCAGTTCTTC. Translated: CASSPGGALFDEQFF.

The table lists this clonotype with many counts. The chain has TRBV5-1 and TRBJ2-7; 7 nucleotides align to TRBD1. J lost 1 base, V lost 7 bases, and 14 bases had no gene match. The CDR3 loop spans 16 amino acids. The germline CDR1 and CDR2 sequences are SGHRS and YFSETQ. CDR3 protein: CASGAGTDDRSYEQYF. The CDR3, as DNA: TGCGCCAGCGGCGCCGGGACAGATGACAGATCCTACGAGCAGTACTTC.

This clonotype has just a few counts. The chain employs TRBV29-1 and TRBJ1-1; the D is unclear. This CDR3 contains 11 residues. Germline V CDR1 and CDR2: SQVTM, ANQGSEA. Trimming took off 3 bases at V and 4 bases at J, with 6 bases between the two ends. CDR3 sequence: CSVESRTEAFF. DNA for the CDR3: TGCAGCGTTGAGAGTCGCACTGAAGCTTTCTTT. The whole variable domain, filled in from reference TRBV29-1 and TRBJ1-1, reads SAVISQKPSRDICQRGTSLTIQCQVDSQVTMMFWYRQQPGQSLTLIATANQGSEATYESGFVIDKFPISRPNLTFSTLTVSNMSPEDSSIYLCSVESRTEAFFGQGTRLTVV.